The text below deals with one TCR beta chain. What it binds is unknown. CD4+ T cells were isolated after roughly nine days of culture. The individual was infected with SARS-CoV-2 between March and December 2020, as confirmed by PCR. Everyone in the study got two shots of either the BNT162b2 or mRNA-1273 vaccine. The authors exchanged half the medium for IL-2 medium on days 3 and 7. These data originate in a study of vaccination effects on CD4 cells after COVID-19. Study in general: Expansion with viral peptide pools was applied to antigen-specific CD4+ T cells by the ViraFEST assay prior to sequencing. A few convalescent patients gave early and late post-vaccination samples. The study, taken as a whole, reports: Predominantly, the post-vaccine spike-reactive clones of convalescents comprised new vaccine-induced clones.

The CDR3 has 15 amino acids. V gave up 7 bases and J gave up 6 bases; unmatched junction bases: 13. Germline CDR1 reads SNHLY; CDR2 reads FYNNEI. Data came from immunoSEQ multiplex PCR; TCRdb stores just in-frame clones and leaves some out. The sample has roughly 30,000 clones, roughly four fifths seen once. The chain couples TRBV2 to TRBJ2-7; TRBD1 agrees at 9 bases. The specimen comprised CD4+ T cells from PBMCs cultured without peptide, sampled after COVID-19 vaccination. The receptor's source is a human donor who had a prior SARS-CoV-2 infection. The CDR3 DNA reads as TGTGCCAGCAATTGGTTCGGTGGGACAGGGTTCGAGCAGTACTTC. Its translation: CASNWFGGTGFEQYF. The full variable domain, completed using reference TRBV2 and TRBJ2-7, is EPEVTQTPSHQVTQMGQEVILRCVPISNHLYFYWYRQILGQKVEFLVSFYNNEISEKSEIFDDQFSVERPDGSNFTLKIRSTKLEDSAMYFCASNWFGGTGFEQYFGPGTRLTVT.